The T cell receptor (beta chain) under discussion was sequenced for a study of blood T cell repertoires in COVID-19. Background on the study: The analysed material was cDNA or gDNA that came from T cells, B-cell-depleted T cells, or PBMCs.

Allocation to cohorts depended on clinical history reported by the participants. Per the authors' pipeline: Reference gene primers were amplified, and this amplification served to estimate nucleated cell counts. TCRdb's table, derived via immunoSEQ multiplex PCR, lists solely in-frame clones and lacks some. Clone size and the V and J calls come from that table; the DNA yielded D and trimming. The data contain 150,000 or so clones, roughly 89% of them singletons. The CDR3 loop spans 15 amino acids. After removal of 4 bases from V and 3 bases from J, the junction contained 6 bases not matched to a gene. Germline V gene sequence: CDR1 SGHTA, CDR2 FQGNSA.

The V call is TRBV7-2, the J call TRBJ1-5; 7 nucleotides match TRBD1. This TCR was recovered from a man aged 50 to 60 who had recovered from COVID-19. Sequencing was performed on PBMCs or T cells enriched from blood (not recorded which). The CDR3 loop is CASSYQKGANQPQHF. The DNA for the CDR3 is TGTGCCAGCAGCTACCAGAAGGGGGCCAATCAGCCCCAGCATTTT.